This T cell receptor (beta chain) stems from a study of CD8+ T cells in alopecia areata. The CDR3 consists of 15 residues. Germline values: CDR1 SGHVS, CDR2 FQNEAQ. Following extraction, RNA underwent reverse transcription to cDNA, which served as the sequencing template. The data were produced by immunoSEQ multiplex PCR, yet TCRdb's version contains in-frame clones alone and is incomplete. The sample holds about 250,000 clones, 50% to 75% seen once. This sample's treatment: oral pan-JAK inhibitor, 5-10 mg twice daily. The researchers isolated CD4+ and CD8+ T cells from PBMCs by sorting. The clonotype originates from a human donor with alopecia areata. The specimen was CD4+ T cells sorted from blood, collected at approximately week 51, from a patient treated with tofacitinib. This rearrangement joins TRBV7-8 to TRBJ2-1, with a tentative D call TRBD2 (7 bases). The CDR3 spells CASGGTRGSYNEQFF. The CDR3 DNA follows: TGTGCTTCGGGGGGCACCCGGGGCTCCTACAATGAGCAGTTCTTC. The full variable domain, in which reference TRBV7-8 and TRBJ2-1 provide the parts outside the CDR3, is GAGVSQSPRYKVAKRGQDVALRCDPISGHVSLFWYQQALGQGPEFLTYFQNEAQLDKSGLPSDRFFAERPEGSVSTLKIQRTQQEDSAVYLCASGGTRGSYNEQFFGPGTRLTVL.